Sequencing of this TCR beta chain was carried out in a study of blood T cell repertoires in COVID-19. Across the whole study: Collection of acute and convalescent COVID-19 samples took place in the United States, Italy and Spain. Sources were T cells, B-cell-depleted T cells, or PBMCs; the material itself was cDNA or gDNA.

Assay used: immunoSEQ multiplex PCR; TCRdb lists only in-frame clones, some missing. Of under 30,000 clones listed, roughly 94% are singletons. Between the trimmed V and J ends, which lost 2 bases and 4 bases, there was a span of 9 bases. The CDR3 is 14 residues long. The chain employs TRBV23-1 and TRBJ1-5; tentative D call: TRBD1 (5 bases). TRBV23-1 falls under the ORF class, with uncertain function. The receptor's source is a human donor with active COVID-19. The donor label of this sample is uncertain. Sequencing input: peripheral blood. The DNA for the CDR3 is TGCGCCAGCAGTCAACCAGGGATAAATCAGCCCCAGCATTTT. This encodes CASSQPGINQPQHF.